The 10 T cell receptor beta chains below all came from one sample that was sequenced in a study of blood T cell repertoires in COVID-19. Clones were read by immunoSEQ multiplex PCR, and TCRdb kept only the in-frame ones, dropping some. The data contain 100,000 to 150,000 clones, around 84% of them singletons. Specimen: PBMCs or T cells enriched from blood (not recorded which). The receptors were gathered from a man between 40 and 49 years old with acute COVID-19.

There are a few counts of this clone. The J gene is TRBJ2-3, the V gene TRBV10-3, with 12 bases lining up with TRBD2. Germline V gene data show CDR1 as ENHRY and CDR2 as SYGVKD. This CDR3 comprises 18 residues. V lost 2 bases and J lost 0; bases outside the gene matches: 6. CDR3 protein: CAISEPLLAGGSTDTQYF. CDR3 nucleotides: TGTGCCATCAGTGAGCCCTTGCTAGCGGGGGGGAGCACAGATACGCAGTATTTT.

The chain uses TRBV3-1 (or the pseudogene TRBV3-2) and TRBJ2-7, with 9 bases lining up with TRBD1. The CDR3 is made up of 15 amino acids. Trimming at V came to 4 bases and at J to 0 bases, leaving 4 bases not matched to a gene. Germline-derived CDR1 and CDR2 are LGHDT and YNNKEL (reference sequence). CDR3 DNA: TGTGCCAGCAGCCCAAAGACAGGGGGCTCCTACGAGCAGTACTTC. Translation: CASSPKTGGSYEQYF.

The chain's CDR3 is CASSTGGLQDYEQYF. The CDR3 region has the DNA TGTGCCAGCAGCACAGGGGGCCTTCAAGACTACGAGCAGTACTTC. The chain has TRBV9 and TRBJ2-7, with 9 bases aligning to TRBD1. J gave up 3 bases and V 4 bases, and 8 bases lay outside the gene matches. Germline lookup yields CDR1 SGDLS and CDR2 YYNGEE. This CDR3 region has 15 residues.

The V and J genes are TRBV7-2 and TRBJ1-5, with no clear D. Per germline, CDR1 SGHTA and CDR2 FQGNSA. The CDR3 contains 15 residues. V lost 1 base and J lost 0, with 7 bases in between. The CDR3 is CASSLVAVSNQPQHF. The CDR3 bases are TGTGCCAGCAGCTTAGTTGCGGTTAGCAATCAGCCCCAGCATTTT.

V is TRBV18 and J is TRBJ1-3; 7 bases fit TRBD1. Germline lookup yields CDR1 KGHSH and CDR2 LQKENI. The CDR3 spans 15 residues. Trimming removed 2 bases from V and 0 bases from J; junction bases left unmatched: 1. The CDR3: CASSPDRASGNTIYF. The CDR3 nucleotides are TGTGCCAGCTCACCAGACAGGGCCTCTGGAAACACCATATATTTT.

The chain employs TRBV2 and TRBJ2-7; D possibly corresponds to TRBD2 (6 bases). Germline CDR1 is SNHLY and CDR2 is FYNNEI. The CDR3 has 11 residues. DNA of the CDR3: TGTGCGGGGGGAACCTCCTACGAGCAGTACTTC. Amino acid sequence: CAGGTSYEQYF.

The J gene is TRBJ2-1, the V gene TRBV7-2, with 7 nucleotides matching TRBD2. The V gene's germline CDR1 is SGHTA and CDR2 FQGNSA. Germline trimming cut 2 bases from V and 10 bases from J; bases unmatched to any gene: 8. The CDR3 totals 14 residues. The CDR3 is CASSLQAGEREQFF. CDR3 coding DNA: TGTGCCAGCAGCTTACAGGCGGGAGAACGAGAGCAGTTCTTC.

This chain's CDR3 is CASSVAGANTGELFF. The CDR3 DNA reads as TGTGCCAGCAGCGTAGCGGGTGCGAACACCGGGGAGCTGTTTTTT. The chain employs TRBV9 and TRBJ2-2; the D is unclear. The CDR3 loop spans 15 amino acids. Germline CDR1 and CDR2: SGDLS and YYNGEE. The V and J ends lost 0 bases and 0 bases respectively, with 6 bases between them.

The sample holds one count of this clone. The CDR3 region has the DNA TGTGCCACCAGTGACAGGGGAGTGGATGGCTACACCTTC. Translated: CATSDRGVDGYTF. The chain carries TRBV24-1 and TRBJ1-2; D possibly corresponds to TRBD1 (6 bases). With 4 bases removed from V and 6 bases from J, the gap between germline ends came to 11 bases. The CDR3 sequence is 13 residues long. In germline, CDR1 is KGHDR, CDR2 SFDVKD.

The rearrangement links TRBV18 to TRBJ1-4; tentative D call: TRBD1 (5 bases). V was clipped by 1 base and J by 1 base, with 7 bases between them. CDR1 is KGHSH, CDR2 LQKENI, per germline. CDR3 size: 15 residues. CDR3 loop: CASSPLQGTNEKLFF. The CDR3 bases are TGTGCCAGCTCACCACTCCAGGGAACTAATGAAAAACTGTTTTTT.